The clone carrying this T cell receptor beta chain is medium-sized (0.01 to 0.1%) by share. After removal of 3 bases from V and 2 bases from J, the junction contained 5 bases not matched to a gene. Germline V gene sequence: CDR1 SGHVS, CDR2 FNYEAQ. The CDR3 length is 16 residues. This specimen comes from a study of immune characterization of retroperitoneal liposarcoma. TCRdb recomputed calls from the PCR reads with MiXCR, one row per CDR3 protein. Of roughly 10,000 distinct CDR3 sequences in the sample, about 29% were seen once. Input material: tumor tissue. The clonotype originates from a male donor with retroperitoneal liposarcoma. This rearrangement joins TRBV7-6 to TRBJ2-3; 10 bases fit TRBD1. CDR3 nucleotide sequence: TGTGCCAGCAGCTTCGGAGACAGGGGGCCCACAGATACGCAGTATTTT. Translating gives CASSFGDRGPTDTQYF.